One and the same sample provided the 23 T cell receptor beta chains below, sequenced in a study of T-cell reconstitution after alpha-beta-depleted transplantation in children. Construction of the TCRbeta library involved unique molecular identifiers. TCRdb analysed the PCR reads with MiXCR anew, one entry per CDR3 protein. The sample contains about 900,000 distinct CDR3 sequences, roughly 29% of which appear only once. The source material was PBMCs, mostly from graft donor cells, sampled 360 days after TCRalphabeta/CD19-depleted stem cell transplant. These TCRs come from a boy younger than two who had a stem cell transplant for SCID, so the T cells may come from the graft donor.

This clonotype has only a few counts. The CDR3 reads CATSRRSRGGLRTTEAFF. CDR3 DNA: TGTGCCACCAGCAGGAGATCACGAGGGGGCCTCAGGACCACTGAAGCTTTCTTT. The gene calls are TRBV15 and TRBJ1-1; TRBD1 aligns across 7 bases. The J segment lost 4 bases and the V segment lost 3 bases, leaving 17 bases of the junction unmatched. In germline, CDR1 is LNHNV, CDR2 YYDKDF (reference sequence). The CDR3 loop spans 18 amino acids.

The rearrangement joins TRBV20-1 to TRBJ2-5; D is unclear. This CDR3 spans 13 amino acids. The V gene's germline CDR1 is DFQATT and CDR2 SNEGSKA (reference sequence). V was shortened by 3 bases and J by 7 bases, with 15 bases between the two germline ends. In nucleotides, the CDR3 is TGCAGTGCTAGCGATCCCCTCAAGAGGACCCAGTACTTC. As protein: CSASDPLKRTQYF.

The chain uses TRBV20-1 and TRBJ2-4; tentative D call: TRBD2 (5 bases). The length of the CDR3 is 17 residues. Germline CDR1 is DFQATT and CDR2 is SNEGSKA (reference sequence). Trimming stripped 2 bases from V and 1 base from J, with 18 bases between. The CDR3 DNA reads TGCAGTGCTAGATCCGGACCGGGGATCGTGGCCAAAAACATTCAGTACTTC. Amino acids: CSARSGPGIVAKNIQYF.

The table lists this clonotype with a few counts. The chain employs TRBV24-1 and TRBJ1-2, with 10 bases aligning to TRBD1. The CDR3 runs 15 residues. Unmatched junction bases numbered 3, after V lost 3 bases and J lost 3 bases. Germline V CDR1 and CDR2: KGHDR, SFDVKD. CDR3 region: CATSDGTGEDYGYTF. The CDR3 coding sequence is TGTGCCACCAGTGATGGGACAGGGGAGGACTATGGCTACACCTTC.

CDR3 region: CASSYLGEGTDTQYF. CDR3 nucleotides: TGTGCCAGCAGTTATCTAGGTGAGGGCACAGATACGCAGTATTTT. V and J are TRBV12-3 or TRBV12-4 and TRBJ2-3; D unresolved. The CDR3 consists of 15 residues. Between the trimmed V and J ends, which lost 4 bases and 1 base, there was a span of 12 bases.

Of note for this clonotype: This is likely a read error, given that the CDR3 carries no conserved phenylalanine or tryptophan at its end. The chain couples TRBV19 to TRBJ1-5; D remains ambiguous. CDR3 length: 14 amino acids. Trimming left V 7 bases short and J 4 bases short, with 14 bases between. Germline V gene data show CDR1 as LNHDA and CDR2 as SQIVND (reference sequence). The CDR3 spells CASTEGGWNQPQHY. In nucleotides, the CDR3 is TGTGCCAGTACCGAGGGTGGCTGGAATCAGCCCCAGCATTAT.

The rearrangement joins TRBV5-1 to TRBJ2-1; 7 bases fit TRBD2. The germline V gene has CDR1 SGHRS and CDR2 YFSETQ. J lost 4 bases, V lost 3 bases, and 1 base had no gene match. This CDR3 has 13 residues. DNA for the CDR3: TGCGCCAGCAGCTGGGGGGGTTACAATGAGCAGTTCTTC. Residues: CASSWGGYNEQFF. Together with reference TRBV5-1 and TRBJ2-1, the CDR3 gives the full variable domain: KAGVTQTPRYLIKTRGQQVTLSCSPISGHRSVSWYQQTPGQGLQFLFEYFSETQRNKGNFPGRFSGRQFSNSRSEMNVSTLELGDSALYLCASSWGGYNEQFFGPGTRLTVL.

This chain uses TRBV12-3 or TRBV12-4 with TRBJ1-2; 7 nucleotides match TRBD1. V lost 6 bases to trimming and J lost 8 bases; unmatched junction nucleotides: 6. The CDR3 is 12 residues long. CDR3: CASSYRGQGYTF. As DNA, the CDR3 is TGTGCCAGCAGCTACAGGGGACAAGGCTACACCTTC.

The chain recombines TRBV20-1 with TRBJ2-6; 10 positions agree with TRBD2. There are 17 residues in the CDR3. Germline values: CDR1 DFQATT, CDR2 SNEGSKA (reference sequence). Losses at the gene ends were 6 bases for V and 0 bases for J; bases not matched to a gene: 8. The CDR3 is CSAHIAGGGSGANVLTF. CDR3 sequence (DNA): TGCAGTGCCCACATAGCGGGGGGCGGCTCTGGGGCCAACGTCCTGACTTTC.

V usage is TRBV29-1 and J usage is TRBJ2-7; D may match TRBD1 or TRBD2 (5 bases each). Between the trimmed V and J ends, which lost 4 bases and 4 bases, there was a span of 17 bases. CDR3 length: 14 amino acids. The V gene's germline CDR1 is SQVTM and CDR2 ANQGSEA. This chain's CDR3 is CSVGWLAGSYEQYF. CDR3 nucleotides: TGCAGCGTTGGCTGGCTAGCAGGGTCTTACGAGCAGTACTTC.

The chain joins TRBV3-1 to TRBJ2-3, with a tentative D call TRBD2 (6 bases). The germline V gene has CDR1 LGHDT and CDR2 YNNKEL (reference sequence). The germline V and J ends were trimmed by 4 bases and 3 bases, with 14 bases remaining between them. The CDR3 is 15 residues long. The CDR3 spells CASSRRGGGTDTQYF. In nucleotides, the CDR3 is TGTGCCAGCAGCCGTCGTGGGGGAGGTACAGATACGCAGTATTTT.

The chain's CDR3 is CASSSDGTDQYF. CDR3 sequence (DNA): TGTGCCAGCAGTTCGGACGGTACGGACCAGTACTTC. The chain recombines TRBV12-3 or TRBV12-4 with TRBJ2-5; D gene ambiguous. CDR3 length equals 12 residues. With 4 bases removed from V and 10 bases from J, the gap between germline ends came to 13 bases.

The chain combines TRBV21-1 with TRBJ2-1; the table's D call of TRBD2 was not tested on the DNA. TRBV21-1 is a pseudogene. CDR3 length: 19 amino acids. The CDR3 region has the DNA TGTGCCAGCAGCAAAGCGGGACTAGCGGGGGGCGACTCCTACAATGAGCAGTTCTTC. As protein: CASSKAGLAGGDSYNEQFF.

A few counts support this clonotype. The chain joins TRBV10-3 to TRBJ1-2; TRBD1 agrees at 10 bases. The ends lost 4 bases at V and 7 bases at J; junction bases unmatched: 3. The CDR3 totals 13 residues. Germline CDR1 reads ENHRY; CDR2 reads SYGVKD. CDR3 region: CAISGDRGFGYTF. CDR3 nucleotides: TGTGCCATCAGTGGGGACAGGGGTTTTGGCTACACCTTC.

This rearrangement joins TRBV6-1 to TRBJ2-3; D unclear. CDR1 is MNHNS and CDR2 is SASEGT in the germline V gene. This CDR3 spans 15 amino acids. V dropped 4 bases and J dropped 3 bases, with 14 bases sitting between them. The CDR3 sequence is CASSGHIGLTDTQYF. CDR3 bases: TGTGCCAGCAGTGGACATATCGGGCTTACAGATACGCAGTATTTT.

This clonotype has only a few counts. The chain recombines TRBV20-1 with TRBJ2-1; 10 positions match TRBD1. The germline CDR1 and CDR2 sequences are DFQATT and SNEGSKA (reference sequence). V lost 2 bases, J lost 7 bases, and 5 bases stayed unmatched. The CDR3 is made up of 14 amino acids. The DNA of the CDR3 is TGCAGTGCTAGACGACAGGGGGCGCGAAATGAGCAGTTCTTC. Protein sequence: CSARRQGARNEQFF.

This CDR3 is CASSQEMIPFRGDTQYF. The CDR3 DNA reads as TGCGCCAGCAGCCAAGAAATGATCCCGTTCCGAGGGGATACGCAGTATTTT. This chain joins TRBV4-1 and TRBJ2-3; maybe TRBD2 (5 bases). Between the trimmed V and J ends, which lost 0 bases and 6 bases, there was a span of 19 bases. CDR1 and CDR2 (germline): MGHRA, YSYEKL. The CDR3 length is 17 residues.

The V call is TRBV6-5, the J call TRBJ2-1; 7 positions agree with TRBD2. Germline CDR1 and CDR2: MNHEY and SVGAGI. J gave up 7 bases and V 2 bases, and 17 bases lay outside the gene matches. The length of the CDR3 is 18 residues. CDR3 in amino acids: CASSYRDLSASGLNEQFF. In DNA form, the CDR3 reads TGTGCCAGCAGTTACCGTGACTTATCGGCTAGCGGACTGAATGAGCAGTTCTTC.

The V gene is TRBV15, the J gene TRBJ1-2; D is possibly TRBD1 (6 bases). V was shortened by 4 bases and J by 7 bases, with 13 bases between the two germline ends. CDR1 LNHNV and CDR2 YYDKDF come from the germline V gene (reference sequence). The CDR3 consists of 13 residues. As DNA, the CDR3 is TGTGCCACCAGCAAAACAGGGTTAGGTGGCTACACCTTC. Translation gives CATSKTGLGGYTF.

There are a few counts of this clonotype. The gene calls are TRBV6-5 and TRBJ1-1; weak D call: TRBD1 (6 bases). The V end lost 2 bases, the J end lost 3 bases, and 13 bases lay between the germline ends. The CDR3 runs 15 residues. The germline V gene has CDR1 MNHEY and CDR2 SVGAGI. DNA of the CDR3: TGTGCCAGCAGTTACGGTGCAGGGGCGGACACTGAAGCTTTCTTT. This encodes CASSYGAGADTEAFF.

In its sample, this clonotype was seen a few times. The V call is TRBV20-1, the J call TRBJ2-1; D unclear. The V end was cut by 5 bases, the J end by 0 bases, with 17 bases between. In germline, CDR1 is DFQATT, CDR2 SNEGSKA (reference sequence). The CDR3 is 16 amino acids. This CDR3 reads CSALPTDSISYNEQFF. DNA of the CDR3: TGCAGTGCTCTACCAACCGACTCAATCTCCTACAATGAGCAGTTCTTC.

This clonotype has a handful of counts. The chain is built from TRBV20-1 and TRBJ1-1; a possible D gene is TRBD1 (5 bases). Germline CDR1 reads DFQATT; CDR2 reads SNEGSKA (reference sequence). This CDR3 region has 12 residues. The V and J ends lost 6 bases and 3 bases respectively, with 11 bases between them. CDR3 amino acids: CSASGFDTEAFF. The CDR3 DNA follows: TGCAGTGCATCAGGGTTCGACACTGAAGCTTTCTTT.

The genes are TRBV4-1 and TRBJ2-1; no clear D gene. V was cut by 3 bases and J by 7 bases, with 10 bases left in between. Per the germline V gene, CDR1 is MGHRA and CDR2 is YSYEKL. The CDR3 consists of 13 residues. CDR3 DNA: TGCGCCAGCAGCCACATAGGAGTGAATGAGCAGTTCTTC. Its translation is CASSHIGVNEQFF.